The 11 T cell receptor beta chains reported below all come from one sample, sequenced in a study of cytomegalovirus exposure and HLA in healthy donors. PCR amplification relied on 60 Vbeta primers (plus 13 Jbeta primers). TCRdb keeps only in-frame clones here, not all; method: immunoSEQ multiplex PCR. The table shows 100,000 to 150,000 clones, with around three quarters occurring only once. The sample consisted of PBMCs. All receptors derive from a man aged 40-49 years in good health and CMV-seronegative.

The chain employs TRBV27 and TRBJ2-1; 7 nucleotides match TRBD2. V shed 6 bases and J 6 bases; nucleotides not matched to a gene: 5. Germline V gives CDR1 MNHEY, CDR2 SMNVEV (reference sequence). The CDR3 runs 13 residues. CDR3 protein: CASRGLVLNEQFF. The CDR3 DNA follows: TGTGCCAGCAGAGGACTAGTCCTCAATGAGCAGTTCTTC.

The CDR3 protein is CATSRGGDRAGEQYF. The CDR3 coding sequence is TGTGCCACCAGCAGAGGCGGGGACAGGGCGGGCGAGCAGTACTTC. The chain links TRBV15 to TRBJ2-7, with 9 bases identical to TRBD1. The trim removed 1 base at V and 6 bases at J, leaving 7 bases unmatched. Germline CDR1 and CDR2: LNHNV and YYDKDF (reference sequence). The CDR3 totals 15 residues. The complete variable domain, with remaining parts taken from reference TRBV15 and TRBJ2-7, reads DAMVIQNPRYQVTQFGKPVTLSCSQTLNHNVMYWYQQKSSQAPKLLFHYYDKDFNNEADTPDNFQSRRPNTSFCFLDIRSPGLGDTAMYLCATSRGGDRAGEQYFGPGTRLTVT.

This clone was seen a handful of times. V and J are TRBV11-1 and TRBJ1-1; no reliable D call. Trimming removed 6 bases from V and 3 bases from J, with 8 bases in between. Germline CDR1 and CDR2: SGHAT and FQDESV (reference sequence). The length of the CDR3 is 12 residues. CDR3 DNA sequence: TGTGCCAGCAGTCCGGCGGACACTGAAGCTTTCTTT. As protein: CASSPADTEAFF.

This clone showed up just once. This sequence joins TRBV20-1 and TRBJ1-2, with D unresolved. This CDR3 has 10 residues. The germline CDR1 and CDR2 sequences are DFQATT and SNEGSKA (reference sequence). V was pared by 2 bases and J by 7 bases, with 5 bases between. The CDR3 nucleotides read TGCAGTGCTAGACAGGCTGGCTACACCTTC. This gives the protein CSARQAGYTF.

This clone was seen a few times. The V call is TRBV27, the J call TRBJ2-2, with D possibly being TRBD1 (6 bases). From germline, CDR1 is MNHEY and CDR2 SMNVEV (reference sequence). The CDR3 totals 17 residues. V dropped 2 bases and J dropped 2 bases, with 15 bases sitting between them. The CDR3 nucleotides read TGTGCCAGCAGTTTAAGACTCAGGGGACCAAACACCGGGGAGCTGTTTTTT. This codes for CASSLRLRGPNTGELFF.

The chain carries TRBV19 and TRBJ1-1; D might be TRBD1 (6 bases). The CDR3 is 14 residues long. Germline lookup yields CDR1 LNHDA and CDR2 SQIVND (reference sequence). V was cut by 6 bases and J by 1 base, with 12 bases left in between. The CDR3 DNA reads TGTGCCAGTAGCGAACAGGGAGCGAACACTGAAGCTTTCTTT. Translating it yields CASSEQGANTEAFF.

This clone was observed a single time. The V call is TRBV2, the J call TRBJ2-7; 7 bases are shared with TRBD2. After removal of 6 bases from V and 6 bases from J, the junction contained 5 bases not matched to a gene. The length of the CDR3 is 12 residues. Germline V gene data show CDR1 as SNHLY and CDR2 as FYNNEI. The CDR3 sequence is CASRGEGFEQYF. The DNA of the CDR3 is TGTGCCAGCAGGGGGGAGGGGTTCGAGCAGTACTTC.

As regards this clone: At one end the junction does not follow the germline gene, possibly because of a read error. The chain couples TRBV7-9 to TRBJ1-1, with D perhaps matching TRBD1 (6 bases). This CDR3 has 15 amino acids. Per the germline V gene, CDR1 is SEHNR and CDR2 is FQNEAQ (reference sequence). The CDR3 region has the DNA TGTTCCAGCAGCGTGCTCGGGGGGGCGGGCACTGAAGCTTTCTTT. Amino acids: CSSSVLGGAGTEAFF.

V usage is TRBV6-5 and J usage is TRBJ2-7; D is uncertain. This CDR3 is built from 13 residues. V lost 2 bases and J 0 bases, leaving 5 bases between the germline ends. Germline V gives CDR1 MNHEY, CDR2 SVGAGI. DNA of the CDR3: TGTGCCAGCAGTTACCAGGTCTCCTACGAGCAGTACTTC. It codes for CASSYQVSYEQYF.

J is TRBJ2-2 and V is TRBV6-6, with TRBD2 matching 9 bases. V shed 2 bases, J shed 11 bases, and the junction held 9 bases outside the gene matches. Per the germline V gene, CDR1 is MNHNY and CDR2 is SVGAGI (reference sequence). This CDR3 has 15 residues. The CDR3 sequence is CASSYRVQRGAELFF. As DNA, the CDR3 is TGTGCCAGCAGTTACAGAGTCCAGCGGGGGGCCGAGCTGTTTTTT.

This clone came up a few times. The CDR3 region is CASSRTGGDNSPLHF. For the CDR3, the DNA is TGTGCCAGCAGCCGGACAGGGGGAGATAATTCACCCCTCCACTTT. This sequence joins TRBV6-1 and TRBJ1-6, with 10 positions matching TRBD1. Germline CDR1 reads MNHNS; CDR2 reads SASEGT. The CDR3 has 15 residues. V lost 6 bases, J lost 5 bases, and 4 bases stayed unmatched.